The 19 T cell receptor beta chains listed next were all sequenced from one sample in a study of graft-versus-host responses after intestinal transplantation (dated by TCRdb to the early 2020s). Library preparation employed the immunoSEQ multiplex PCR assay. TCRdb carries this immuneACCESS record with in-frame sequences only. Its versions omit some clonotypes, under half of them owing to an unresolved V gene in the studies checked, with the rest unexplained. The sample has tens of thousands of clones on record, roughly 90% of them singletons. The ten largest clones take up approximately 0.28% of the sample. Their specific antigens are unknown. The sample's time point label is to be understood as: cells obtained before transplantation from donor or recipient. The sample consisted of unstimulated CD4+ T cells sorted from spleen or lymph node cells, taken before transplant. These receptors were obtained from a human donor who was the organ donor for an intestinal transplant.

V is TRBV7-2 and J is TRBJ1-2, with D perhaps TRBD1 (6 bases). The V gene lost 6 bases and the J gene lost 10 bases, with 15 bases spanning the gap. The length of the CDR3 is 12 residues. Germline assignment: CDR1 SGHTA and CDR2 FQGNSA. The CDR3 here is CASSFNGGAYTF. In nucleotides, the CDR3 is TGTGCCAGCAGTTTCAATGGGGGGGCCTACACCTTC.

This clone has just a few counts. The chain links TRBV30 to TRBJ2-5; D gene uncertain. The CDR3 consists of 12 residues. Between the trimmed V and J ends, which lost 0 bases and 5 bases, there was a span of 7 bases. Germline loops: CDR1 GTSNPN, CDR2 SVGIG (reference sequence). The CDR3 loop reads CAWSVSRETQYF. In DNA, the CDR3 is TGTGCCTGGAGTGTTTCGCGGGAGACCCAGTACTTC. The complete variable domain, with remaining parts taken from reference TRBV30 and TRBJ2-5, reads SQTIHQWPATLVQPVGSPLSLECTVEGTSNPNLYWYRQAAGRGLQLLFYSVGIGQISSEVPQNLSASRPQDRQFILSSKKLLLSDSGFYLCAWSVSRETQYFGPGTRLLVL.

V is TRBV12-5 and J is TRBJ2-3; TRBD1 aligns across 8 bases. The germline V gene encodes CDR1 LGHNT and CDR2 FRNRAP. With V trimmed by 6 bases and J by 5 bases, 19 bases remained unmatched. The CDR3 is 18 residues long. CDR3 sequence (DNA): TGTGCTAGTGGCTCTAGACCGGGACAGGTTGTTGATGGAGATACGCAGTATTTT. It specifies CASGSRPGQVVDGDTQYF.

This rearrangement joins TRBV2 to TRBJ2-5; TRBD1 might be the D (6 bases). CDR3 size: 13 residues. Germline V gene data show CDR1 as SNHLY and CDR2 as FYNNEI. Trimming cost V 10 bases and J 1 base, with 13 bases left between them. The CDR3 protein is CATNWGPQETQYF. The CDR3, as DNA: TGTGCCACCAATTGGGGGCCCCAAGAGACCCAGTACTTC.

This clone was recorded a few times. The rearrangement joins TRBV4-1 to TRBJ2-3; D is possibly TRBD2 (6 bases). Between the trimmed V and J ends, which lost 8 bases and 2 bases, there was a span of 14 bases. CDR1 is MGHRA, CDR2 YSYEKL, per germline. The CDR3 is 14 amino acids. The CDR3 DNA sequence: TGCGCCAGCGGGGCGCGGGGCACCACAGATACGCAGTATTTT. The encoded protein is CASGARGTTDTQYF.

The chain recombines TRBV18 with TRBJ1-1, with D perhaps TRBD1 (5 bases). The CDR3 totals 16 residues. V lost 0 bases to trimming and J lost 4 bases, with 15 bases between them. Looked up from germline, CDR1 is KGHSH and CDR2 is LQKENI. Here the CDR3 reads CASSPPLSSGGTEAFF. Written as DNA, the CDR3 is TGTGCCAGCTCACCACCGCTCTCCTCCGGGGGCACTGAAGCTTTCTTT.

This clone is a singleton in its sample. The chain couples TRBV13 to TRBJ2-7; the match to TRBD2 covers 7 bases. The V segment lost 5 bases and the J segment 5 bases; nucleotides outside the gene matches: 9. The CDR3 runs to 14 residues. Germline-derived CDR1 and CDR2 are PRHDT and FYEKMQ (reference sequence). Here the CDR3 reads CASSPQWGGDEQYF. The CDR3 DNA is TGTGCCAGCAGCCCGCAATGGGGGGGGGACGAGCAGTACTTC.

This chain connects TRBV25-1 to TRBJ2-7; D is possibly TRBD2 (6 bases). The CDR3 covers 16 residues. V gave up 6 bases and J gave up 4 bases, with 22 bases separating them. The germline V gene has CDR1 MGHDK and CDR2 SYGVNS. The CDR3 is CASRSSGAGKLYEQYF. CDR3 coding DNA: TGTGCCAGCAGGTCCTCCGGGGCGGGGAAGTTGTACGAGCAGTACTTC.

V and J are TRBV7-9 and TRBJ1-2, with D perhaps matching TRBD1 (6 bases). V lost 7 bases and J 2 bases, leaving 11 bases between the germline ends. Germline V lookup: CDR1 SEHNR, CDR2 FQNEAQ (reference sequence). This CDR3 has 13 residues. CDR3 nucleotides: TGTGCCAGCATCGGACAGACCAACTATGGCTACACCTTC. This codes for CASIGQTNYGYTF.

The chain employs TRBV5-8 and TRBJ2-3, with 7 bases lining up with TRBD2. The V gene end was trimmed by 2 bases and the J gene end by 2 bases; junction bases not matched to a gene: 8. Germline values: CDR1 SGHTS, CDR2 YDEGEE. CDR3 size: 16 residues. The CDR3 region has the DNA TGTGCCAGCAGCTTTTACCTAGCGGCCGCCACAGATACGCAGTATTTT. As protein: CASSFYLAAATDTQYF.

J is TRBJ2-2 and V is TRBV15, with 10 bases aligning to TRBD2. This CDR3 spans 18 amino acids. CDR1 is LNHNV and CDR2 is YYDKDF in the germline V gene (reference sequence). V lost 1 base, J lost 6 bases, and 11 bases stayed unmatched. The CDR3 DNA sequence: TGTGCCACCAGCAGAGGTGATAGCGGGAGGCCACCCGCCGGGGAGCTGTTTTTT. Residues: CATSRGDSGRPPAGELFF.

This clone was picked up a small number of times. This chain uses TRBV30 with TRBJ1-6, with D possibly TRBD1 on 5 matching bases. Germline CDR1 GTSNPN, CDR2 SVGIG (reference sequence). V was trimmed by 2 bases and J by 9 bases, leaving 20 bases between them. The CDR3 consists of 16 residues. The CDR3 nucleotides read TGTGCCTGGAGTTCAGCAGGGTGGTATAGCGGTTCACCCCTCCACTTT. This translates into CAWSSAGWYSGSPLHF.

In this sample, this clone turned up once. The chain employs TRBV12-5 and TRBJ2-7, with TRBD1 as a possible D gene (5 bases). Trimming left V 0 bases short and J 2 bases short, with 11 bases between. This CDR3 contains 15 residues. The germline gives CDR1 LGHNT, CDR2 FRNRAP. CDR3 in DNA: TGTGCTAGTGGTTTGGTAGCCAGGGCGGCCTACGAGCAGTACTTC. Encoded protein: CASGLVARAAYEQYF.

J is TRBJ2-7 and V is TRBV6-5; no clear D gene. The CDR3 sequence is 16 residues long. The germline V gene encodes CDR1 MNHEY and CDR2 SVGAGI. V shed 0 bases and J shed 2 bases, with 14 bases lying between them. The CDR3, as DNA: TGTGCCAGCAGTTACTCGATAAGCTGGGCCACCTACGAGCAGTACTTC. Encoded protein: CASSYSISWATYEQYF.

The chain links TRBV18 to TRBJ1-3, with 8 bases identical to TRBD1. The V and J ends lost 2 bases and 0 bases, in that order; junction bases with no gene match: 6. CDR3 length equals 17 residues. Germline CDR1 reads KGHSH; CDR2 reads LQKENI. CDR3 sequence: CASSPLTGESSGNTIYF. The CDR3 DNA reads as TGTGCCAGCTCACCATTGACAGGGGAGAGCTCTGGAAACACCATATATTTT.

This chain uses TRBV23-1 with TRBJ2-3; 9 nucleotides agree with TRBD2. TRBV23-1 is assigned to the ORF class and has an uncertain function. V lost 1 base and J lost 1; bases outside the gene matches: 6. This CDR3 comprises 17 residues. The CDR3 protein is CASSQLVSGSGTDTQYF. The CDR3 bases are TGCGCCAGCAGTCAATTGGTTAGCGGGAGCGGCACAGATACGCAGTATTTT.

The V call is TRBV4-1, the J call TRBJ2-7, with a tentative D call TRBD2 (5 bases). Germline CDR1 MGHRA, CDR2 YSYEKL. The CDR3 extends over 12 amino acids. The V and J ends lost 5 bases and 9 bases respectively, with 14 bases between them. This chain's CDR3 is CASSLDRDLQYF. The CDR3 bases are TGCGCCAGCAGCTTAGACCGGGATCTGCAGTACTTC.

The chain carries TRBV27 and TRBJ1-2; D gene unclear. The germline CDR1 and CDR2 sequences are MNHEY and SMNVEV (reference sequence). This CDR3 region has 16 residues. V was cut by 3 bases and J by 3 bases, with 17 bases left in between. CDR3 protein: CASSFIDRVADYGYTF. The CDR3 DNA reads as TGTGCCAGCAGTTTCATAGATCGGGTCGCTGACTATGGCTACACCTTC.

The chain combines TRBV19 with TRBJ1-4; 7 positions match TRBD1. This CDR3 has 16 residues. J lost 2 bases, V lost 7 bases, and 10 bases had no gene match. CDR1 is LNHDA, CDR2 SQIVND, per germline (reference sequence). Written as DNA, the CDR3 is TGTGCCAGTAACCCCGCACAGGGGCTTACTAATGAAAAACTGTTTTTT. Translation: CASNPAQGLTNEKLFF.